Listed below are T cell receptor beta chains from one sample, sequenced in a study of identical twins. Using its own MiXCR run on the 5' RACE reads, TCRdb lists one record per CDR3 protein. The data contain fewer than 650,000 distinct CDR3 sequences, approximately 9.6% of them seen just once; the ten biggest clones take up around 3%. The sample was also linked to a second study, of yellow fever vaccine responses in identical twins.

The sequenced material came from PBMCs. The source is a woman between 18 and 29 years old in good health. Both conserved end residues are part of each CDR3. D genes are given only for firm matches. Clone size is shown for a subset of rows, as once, few, many or a class of expanded clone.

v_gene	abundance	d_gene	j_gene	CDR3aa	CDR3nt
TRBV4-2	many	.	TRBJ2-7	CASSPSGLVPSYEQYF	TGTGCCAGCAGCCCTTCCGGTCTGGTCCCCTCCTACGAGCAGTACTTC
TRBV7-6	.	TRBD1	TRBJ2-7	CASSPGTENEQYF	TGTGCCAGCAGCCCCGGGACAGAGAACGAGCAGTACTTC
TRBV11-1	many	TRBD1	TRBJ2-4	CASSLQGTGDTKNIQYF	TGTGCCAGCAGCCTACAAGGGACAGGGGATACCAAAAACATTCAGTACTTC
TRBV5-1	many	.	TRBJ2-7	CASRGDEYEQYF	TGCGCCAGCAGAGGGGATGAGTACGAGCAGTACTTC
TRBV11-2	few	.	TRBJ2-1	CASSPRVNEQFF	TGTGCCAGCAGCCCCCGGGTCAATGAGCAGTTCTTC
TRBV12-3/TRBV12-4	many	.	TRBJ2-1	CASSFLGDYNEQFF	TGTGCCAGCAGTTTTTTGGGCGACTACAATGAGCAGTTCTTC
TRBV5-4	.	.	TRBJ2-7	CASSRVGTRRYEQYF	TGTGCCAGCAGCCGGGTGGGCACGCGGCGTTACGAGCAGTACTTC
TRBV28	many	.	TRBJ2-3	CASSSSSVVTDTQYF	TGTGCCAGCAGTTCATCTAGCGTGGTCACAGATACGCAGTATTTT
TRBV15	few	TRBD2	TRBJ2-1	CATSTPSGRETNEQFF	TGTGCCACCAGCACCCCTAGCGGGAGAGAGACCAATGAGCAGTTCTTC
TRBV7-9	.	.	TRBJ2-1	CASSSGPEGSEQFF	TGTGCCAGCAGCTCAGGCCCTGAGGGAAGTGAGCAGTTCTTC
TRBV6-5	few	.	TRBJ2-2	CASSFPIGTGELFF	TGTGCCAGCAGTTTCCCAATTGGAACCGGGGAGCTGTTTTTT
TRBV20-1	many	.	TRBJ2-1	CSVVDGEQFF	TGCAGTGTCGTTGATGGTGAGCAGTTCTTC
TRBV28	.	TRBD1	TRBJ2-3	CASKDQQGSTDTQYF	TGTGCCAGCAAGGACCAACAGGGGAGCACAGATACGCAGTATTTT
TRBV29-1	few	.	TRBJ1-2	CSVVGPGPNYGYTF	TGCAGCGTTGTGGGACCCGGCCCTAACTATGGCTACACCTTC
TRBV12-3/TRBV12-4	many	TRBD1	TRBJ1-2	CASSTSDRGYGYTF	TGTGCCAGCAGCACGTCGGACAGGGGTTATGGCTACACCTTC
TRBV12-3/TRBV12-4	many	TRBD2	TRBJ2-1	CASSSSGTSGSDEQFF	TGTGCCAGCAGTTCCTCCGGGACTAGCGGGAGTGATGAGCAGTTCTTC
TRBV12-3/TRBV12-4	few	TRBD2	TRBJ2-1	CASRSSGVNEQFF	TGTGCCAGCAGATCCAGCGGGGTGAATGAGCAGTTCTTC
TRBV13	few	.	TRBJ1-2	CASSLGDINGYTF	TGTGCCAGCAGCTTAGGGGACATTAATGGCTACACCTTC
TRBV5-1	.	.	TRBJ2-5	CASSPLWTEYQETQYF	TGCGCCAGCAGCCCGCTCTGGACAGAGTACCAAGAGACCCAGTACTTC
TRBV11-1	.	.	TRBJ2-7	CASSFVVSAPTEQYF	TGTGCCAGCAGCTTCGTGGTTTCGGCACCTACCGAGCAGTACTTC
TRBV28	.	TRBD1	TRBJ2-5	CASRSPLQGAETQYF	TGTGCCAGCAGGTCCCCATTACAGGGGGCAGAGACCCAGTACTTC
TRBV3-1	.	TRBD1	TRBJ2-3	CASSQVTGGYSNTQYF	TGTGCCAGCAGCCAAGTGACAGGGGGGTATTCAAATACGCAGTATTTT
TRBV7-6	few	.	TRBJ2-3	CASSPPGIGADTQYF	TGTGCCAGCAGCCCCCCGGGCATCGGGGCAGATACGCAGTATTTT
TRBV6-5	.	.	TRBJ2-2	CASSYGSSPFNTGELFF	TGTGCCAGCAGTTACGGTTCTTCCCCCTTCAACACCGGGGAGCTGTTTTTT
TRBV3-1	.	.	TRBJ2-6	CASSPSTGRLTF	TGTGCCAGCAGCCCCTCGACAGGCCGCCTGACTTTC
TRBV29-1	.	TRBD1	TRBJ2-5	CSAPRGQGRETQYF	TGCAGCGCTCCGAGGGGACAGGGTAGAGAGACCCAGTACTTC
TRBV20-1	many	TRBD1	TRBJ2-5	CSARGVDRGLLETQYF	TGCAGTGCTAGAGGGGTGGACAGGGGGCTGTTGGAGACCCAGTACTTC
TRBV7-2	many	TRBD1	TRBJ1-4	CASSPRQGLNEKLFF	TGTGCCAGCAGTCCAAGACAGGGACTGAATGAAAAACTGTTTTTT
TRBV2	.	TRBD2	TRBJ2-1	CASCPPLRVAGGGNEQFF	TGTGCCAGCTGTCCCCCACTACGGGTAGCGGGAGGAGGCAATGAGCAGTTCTTC
TRBV7-2	few	.	TRBJ2-4	CASSASGTGTGAKNIQYF	TGTGCCAGCAGCGCTAGCGGGACAGGGACCGGGGCCAAAAACATTCAGTACTTC
TRBV9	many	TRBD1	TRBJ2-7	CASSPGQGHYEQYF	TGTGCCAGCAGCCCGGGACAGGGACACTACGAGCAGTACTTC
TRBV7-2	few	TRBD2	TRBJ2-3	CASSSRTSVVTDTQYF	TGTGCCAGCAGCTCCCGAACTAGCGTCGTCACAGATACGCAGTATTTT
TRBV20-1	many	TRBD2	TRBJ2-3	CSARDWVAGVTDTQYF	TGCAGTGCTAGAGATTGGGTAGCGGGGGTTACAGATACGCAGTATTTT
TRBV20-1	.	TRBD1	TRBJ2-1	CSAREGGQGGFNEQFF	TGCAGTGCTAGAGAGGGTGGACAGGGTGGTTTCAATGAGCAGTTCTTC
TRBV30	few	TRBD1	TRBJ1-2	CAWMDYRGPYGYTF	TGTGCCTGGATGGATTACAGGGGGCCCTATGGCTACACCTTC
TRBV6-6	few	TRBD1	TRBJ1-6	CASSSTGGWWSSPLHF	TGTGCCAGCAGTTCCACAGGGGGATGGTGGAGTTCACCCCTCCACTTT
TRBV7-9	many	TRBD1	TRBJ1-5	CASSGGQGGYQPQHF	TGTGCCAGCAGCGGCGGACAGGGTGGTTATCAGCCCCAGCATTTT
TRBV7-3	.	.	TRBJ2-3	CASSGGSDTDTQYF	TGTGCCAGCAGCGGGGGGTCGGACACAGATACGCAGTATTTT
TRBV7-9	few	.	TRBJ2-5	CASRQGRYRLQETQYF	TGTGCCAGCAGACAAGGACGCTATAGACTTCAAGAGACCCAGTACTTC
TRBV5-1	few	.	TRBJ1-2	CASSLVTDPYGYTF	TGCGCCAGCAGCTTGGTGACAGACCCCTATGGCTACACCTTC
TRBV4-3	few	TRBD2	TRBJ2-1	CASSQAPSGSVSYNEQFF	TGCGCCAGCAGCCAAGCCCCAAGCGGGAGTGTGTCCTACAATGAGCAGTTCTTC
TRBV4-1	many	TRBD2	TRBJ2-7	CASSQSAGTKSYEQYF	TGCGCCAGCAGCCAAAGTGCCGGGACTAAGTCCTACGAGCAGTACTTC